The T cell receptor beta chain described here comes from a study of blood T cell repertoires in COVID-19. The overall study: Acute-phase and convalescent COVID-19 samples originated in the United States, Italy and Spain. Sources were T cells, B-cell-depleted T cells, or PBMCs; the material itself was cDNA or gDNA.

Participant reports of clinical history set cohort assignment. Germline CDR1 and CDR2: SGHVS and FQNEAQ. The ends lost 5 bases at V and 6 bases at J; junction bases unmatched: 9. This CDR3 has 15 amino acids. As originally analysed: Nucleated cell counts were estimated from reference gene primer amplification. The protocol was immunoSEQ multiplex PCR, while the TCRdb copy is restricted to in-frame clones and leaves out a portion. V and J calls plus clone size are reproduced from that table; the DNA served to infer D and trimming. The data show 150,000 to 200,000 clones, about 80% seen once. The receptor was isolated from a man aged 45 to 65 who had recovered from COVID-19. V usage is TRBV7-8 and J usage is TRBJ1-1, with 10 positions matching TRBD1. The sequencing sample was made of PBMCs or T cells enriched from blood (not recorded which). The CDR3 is CASSPRQGAGAEAFF. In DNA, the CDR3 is TGTGCCAGCAGCCCAAGACAGGGGGCGGGGGCTGAAGCTTTCTTT.